Listed below are T cell receptor beta chains from one sample, sequenced in a study of cytomegalovirus exposure and HLA in healthy donors. TCRdb's table, derived via immunoSEQ multiplex PCR, lists solely in-frame clones and lacks some. This sample yields about 150,000 clones, of which about four fifths are seen a single time; approximately 3.7% belongs to the top ten. Sequences were obtained from PBMCs. The receptor set was obtained from a human donor in good health. Each CDR3 is given with its conserved first and last residue. The order of the fields is V gene, clone size, CDR3 protein. Expanded clones get a size class; other rows say once, few or many, or leave the size out.

>TRBV19|.
CASSPSYEQYF
>TRBV6-6|few
CASGDKKNTEAFF
>TRBV18|.
CASSRVKTQDRTELLASGANVLTF
>TRBV9|.
CASSVGFRTGGNEKLFF
>TRBV6-6|few
CASSYNTGFTEAFF
>TRBV6-4|.
CASSVGGGIDQPQHF
>TRBV19|.
CASTWGGGYTF
>TRBV15|.
CATSRDGRGPDTQYF
>TRBV2|.
CASSSSRPGQTISGANVLTF
>TRBV9|.
CASSVAAGSSYNEQFF
>TRBV7-2|.
CASSSLRGFLAGVRTQYF
>TRBV19|.
CASSTTTSGSYEQYF
>TRBV10-3|.
CAISETELAKNIQYF
>TRBV7-9|.
CASSLAGQGAYTF
>TRBV19|few
CASSSPGQVFRPQHF
>TRBV9|few
CASSVDGVITDTQYF
>TRBV7-2|.
CASSPPTRYEQYF
>TRBV5-1|.
CASREGTNEKLFF
>TRBV6-1|.
CATGNSAASVYGYTF
>TRBV7-2|few
CASSLSSGSYEQYF
>TRBV19|.
CATRLSGVDEQFF
>TRBV5-1|.
CASSYRQGVSETQYF
>TRBV25-1|.
CASGQGEKLFF
>TRBV12-5|.
CASGLAFTDTQYF
>TRBV5-5|.
CASSLESAGGYYNSPLHF
>TRBV7-9|.
CASSDAGQMNTEAFF
>TRBV5-1|.
CASSLGDSADTQYF
>TRBV5-4|.
CASSLGGTYEQYF
>TRBV7-2|once
CASSLLAGGPDEQFF
>TRBV10-2|.
CASSESAGPNQPQHF
>TRBV2|.
CASGASSYNSPLHF
>TRBV19|few
CASSIGDSYEQYF
>TRBV4-1|.
CASSQLGLGALQGGSYEQYF
>TRBV6-5|.
CASRTDRDAEAFF
>TRBV5-1|.
CASSLGDRNYGYTF
>TRBV11-2|.
CASSQAGVESPLHF
>TRBV5-1|.
CASRLGTSRHEQYF
>TRBV7-9|once
CASREAAGPYEQYF
>TRBV19|.
CASTLGQGRVNTEAFF
>TRBV7-2|.
CASSESEKLFF
>TRBV2|.
CASSEGLAGTDTQYF
>TRBV4-2|.
CASSQDNVRGAYSGNTIYF
>TRBV6-1|once
CASSEHLDSYGYTF
>TRBV18|.
CASSPQGSGGYTF